The 24 T cell receptor beta chains listed next were all sequenced from one sample in a study of identical twins. TCRdb re-called the 5' RACE reads with MiXCR, one entry per CDR3 protein. The profile shows hundreds of thousands of distinct CDR3 sequences, roughly 6% of them singletons. Material for sequencing was naive T cells sorted from blood. These receptors all stem from a man aged 18 to 29 in good health.

This clonotype was detected many times. The chain carries TRBV5-1 and TRBJ2-1, with 9 bases lining up with TRBD1. CDR3 length: 14 residues. CDR1 and CDR2 (germline): SGHRS, YFSETQ. V lost 2 bases to trimming and J lost 6 bases; unmatched junction nucleotides: 3. CDR3 protein: CASSFGQGRNEQFF. CDR3 nucleotide sequence: TGCGCCAGCAGCTTCGGACAGGGGCGCAATGAGCAGTTCTTC.

This clonotype was seen a few times. The chain has TRBV6-1 and TRBJ1-5, with 7 bases that match TRBD1. CDR1 is MNHNS and CDR2 is SASEGT in the germline V gene. There are 15 residues in the CDR3. J was trimmed by 2 bases and V by 4 bases; bases with no gene match: 5. The chain's CDR3 is CASSADRVGNQPQHF. DNA for the CDR3: TGTGCCAGCAGTGCCGACAGGGTGGGCAATCAGCCCCAGCATTTT.

Ten or more counts support this clonotype. The chain combines TRBV12-3 or TRBV12-4 with TRBJ1-4; no clear D gene. Trimming left V 5 bases short and J 6 bases short, with 16 bases between. The CDR3 loop spans 15 amino acids. As DNA, the CDR3 is TGTGCCAGCAGTCCCTGGGGAGGGATTGATGAAAAACTGTTTTTT. It yields the protein CASSPWGGIDEKLFF.

This clonotype came up many times. J is TRBJ2-7 and V is TRBV20-1; weak D call: TRBD1 (5 bases). This CDR3 is built from 15 residues. In germline, CDR1 is DFQATT, CDR2 SNEGSKA (reference sequence). V was pared by 6 bases and J by 2 bases, with 20 bases between. The CDR3 region has the DNA TGCAGTGCCTCCTCACCGGCAGGGATGACCTACGAGCAGTACTTC. Translating it yields CSASSPAGMTYEQYF.

Many counts were recorded for this clonotype. This CDR3 reads CASSLPPGRDTGELFF. CDR3 nucleotide sequence: TGTGCCAGCAGTCTCCCTCCCGGGAGAGACACCGGGGAGCTGTTTTTT. The chain uses TRBV12-3 or TRBV12-4 and TRBJ2-2; D is perhaps TRBD2 (6 bases). The CDR3 covers 16 residues. Trimming removed 5 bases at V and 3 bases at J, with 16 bases between.

This clonotype has at least ten counts. J is TRBJ2-1 and V is TRBV5-6; 15 bases are a match to TRBD2. With 3 bases clipped from V and 4 bases from J, the junction kept 8 bases outside the gene matches. The CDR3 runs to 18 residues. Per the germline V gene, CDR1 is SGHDT and CDR2 is YYEEEE. CDR3 DNA sequence: TGTGCCAGCAGCTCGAACACCGGACTAGCGGGAGGGTACAATGAGCAGTTCTTC. The encoded protein is CASSSNTGLAGGYNEQFF. Looking up the rest from reference TRBV5-6 and TRBJ2-1 gives the full variable domain: DAGVTQSPTHLIKTRGQQVTLRCSPKSGHDTVSWYQQALGQGPQFIFQYYEEEERQRGNFPDRFSGHQFPNYSSELNVNALLLGDSALYLCASSSNTGLAGGYNEQFFGPGTRLTVL.

This clonotype was counted at least ten times. The rearrangement uses TRBV27 and TRBJ2-2; D remains ambiguous. The CDR3 sequence is 16 residues long. The V end was cut by 5 bases, the J end by 1 base, with 14 bases between. Per germline, CDR1 MNHEY and CDR2 SMNVEV (reference sequence). CDR3: CASSPWTAQNTGELFF. DNA of the CDR3: TGTGCCAGCAGTCCGTGGACGGCACAGAACACCGGGGAGCTGTTTTTT.

This clonotype has a handful of counts. This chain links TRBV12-3 or TRBV12-4 with TRBJ1-2, with D possibly TRBD1 on 6 matching bases. The CDR3 covers 13 residues. The ends were cut back, 4 bases at V and 6 bases at J, with 12 bases in the middle. This chain's CDR3 is CASSSRTADGYTF. For the CDR3, the DNA is TGTGCCAGCAGTTCTCGGACAGCAGATGGCTACACCTTC.

This clonotype was recorded at least ten times. The rearrangement joins TRBV11-2 to TRBJ2-1, with 11 bases identical to TRBD2. There are 16 residues in the CDR3. J lost 8 bases, V lost 2 bases, and 8 bases had no gene match. The germline gives CDR1 SGHAT, CDR2 FQNNGV. CDR3 sequence reads: CASSLQRLAGGYEQFF. In DNA form, the CDR3 reads TGTGCCAGCAGCTTACAACGTCTAGCGGGAGGTTATGAGCAGTTCTTC.

This clonotype was detected ten times or more. The J gene is TRBJ1-5, the V gene TRBV20-1; D perhaps matches TRBD1 (6 bases). Trimming left V 0 bases short and J 6 bases short, with 15 bases between. This CDR3 is built from 15 residues. Germline V gene lookup returns CDR1 DFQATT and CDR2 SNEGSKA (reference sequence). CDR3 region: CSARDTGHAGQPQHF. The DNA for the CDR3 is TGCAGTGCTAGAGATACAGGGCACGCGGGTCAGCCCCAGCATTTT.

This clonotype has ten or more counts. The rearrangement links TRBV12-3 or TRBV12-4 to TRBJ2-1; D is unresolved. This CDR3 region has 15 residues. V was cut by 1 base and J by 0 bases, with 7 bases left in between. The CDR3 DNA sequence: TGTGCCAGCAGTTTAGTTTTCTCCTCCTACAATGAGCAGTTCTTC. It translates to CASSLVFSSYNEQFF.

The rearrangement links TRBV20-1 to TRBJ1-2, with D possibly matching TRBD1 (5 bases). With 1 base removed from V and 4 bases from J, the gap between germline ends came to 19 bases. This CDR3 spans 16 amino acids. Looked up from germline, CDR1 is DFQATT and CDR2 is SNEGSKA (reference sequence). The CDR3 is CSARVPSGRRGYGYTF. The CDR3 coding sequence is TGCAGTGCTAGAGTACCATCAGGGCGGCGGGGCTATGGCTACACCTTC.

The sample holds many counts of this clonotype. The chain joins TRBV25-1 to TRBJ1-1; no definite D call. Trimming shortened V by 2 bases and J by 5 bases, and 15 bases separated the two germline ends. This CDR3 has 15 amino acids. The germline CDR1 and CDR2 sequences are MGHDK and SYGVNS. The chain's CDR3 is CASSETLHGGTEAFF. Written as DNA, the CDR3 is TGTGCCAGCAGTGAAACGCTCCACGGAGGAACTGAAGCTTTCTTT.

Ten or more counts support this clonotype. V and J are TRBV20-1 and TRBJ1-3, with 9 bases that match TRBD1. This CDR3 contains 15 residues. Germline-derived CDR1 and CDR2 are DFQATT and SNEGSKA (reference sequence). With 4 bases clipped from V and 1 base from J, the junction kept 5 bases outside the gene matches. In DNA form, the CDR3 reads TGCAGTGCTATCGACAGGGGGACATCTGGAAACACCATATATTTT. Protein sequence: CSAIDRGTSGNTIYF.

This clonotype was counted ten times or more. The rearrangement uses TRBV20-1 and TRBJ2-6, with 13 bases fitting TRBD2. The trim removed 6 bases at V and 2 bases at J, leaving 13 bases unmatched. The CDR3 contains 19 residues. Germline V gives CDR1 DFQATT, CDR2 SNEGSKA (reference sequence). The CDR3 spells CSAWPGTSGKVAGANVLTF. CDR3 in DNA: TGCAGTGCCTGGCCCGGGACTAGCGGGAAAGTTGCTGGGGCCAACGTCCTGACTTTC.

The rearrangement joins TRBV9 to TRBJ2-1, with unresolved D. The V end was cut by 0 bases, the J end by 2 bases, with 15 bases between. Looked up from germline, CDR1 is SGDLS and CDR2 is YYNGEE. The CDR3 is made up of 17 amino acids. The CDR3 coding sequence is TGTGCCAGCAGCGTAGCTACTGTACTCACCACCTACAATGAGCAGTTCTTC. It yields the protein CASSVATVLTTYNEQFF.

The rearrangement joins TRBV7-3 to TRBJ1-1; the match to TRBD1 covers 7 bases. The CDR3 covers 15 residues. V shed 5 bases and J 1 base; nucleotides not matched to a gene: 7. CDR1 is SGHTA and CDR2 is FQGTGA in the germline V gene. CDR3: CASSPDRDRNTEAFF. CDR3 sequence (DNA): TGTGCCAGCAGCCCAGACCGGGACAGGAACACTGAAGCTTTCTTT.

This clonotype was found many times. V and J are TRBV5-1 and TRBJ2-1; tentatively, D is TRBD2 (5 bases). Germline lookup yields CDR1 SGHRS and CDR2 YFSETQ. V was clipped by 4 bases and J by 6 bases, with 20 bases between them. This CDR3 region has 16 residues. The CDR3: CASSLPRDSLGNEQFF. CDR3 in DNA: TGCGCCAGCAGCCTCCCCCGGGATTCCTTAGGCAATGAGCAGTTCTTC.

This clonotype showed up many times. The chain recombines TRBV29-1 with TRBJ2-1; D gene unclear. This CDR3 is 14 amino acids long. Between the trimmed V and J ends, which lost 8 bases and 0 bases, there was a span of 14 bases. From germline, CDR1 is SQVTM and CDR2 ANQGSEA. In nucleotides, the CDR3 is TGCAGCTACCAGGCGATGAGCTCCTACAATGAGCAGTTCTTC. Amino acid sequence: CSYQAMSSYNEQFF.

This clonotype came up many times. V is TRBV29-1 and J is TRBJ2-1; D is possibly TRBD1 (5 bases). The CDR3 spans 11 residues. Germline lookup yields CDR1 SQVTM and CDR2 ANQGSEA. The germline V and J ends were trimmed by 7 bases and 9 bases, with 13 bases remaining between them. CDR3 protein: CSGPKRGEQFF. The CDR3 region has the DNA TGCAGCGGTCCCAAAAGGGGTGAGCAGTTCTTC.

This clonotype was observed many times. The rearrangement uses TRBV6-5 and TRBJ1-4; TRBD1 matches at 9 bases. Germline loops: CDR1 MNHEY, CDR2 SVGAGI. CDR3 size: 15 residues. The ends lost 2 bases at V and 5 bases at J; junction bases unmatched: 3. The chain's CDR3 is CASSYTGTGNEKLFF. In DNA, the CDR3 is TGTGCCAGCAGTTACACCGGGACAGGGAATGAAAAACTGTTTTTT.

The table lists this clonotype with a few counts. The rearrangement uses TRBV18 and TRBJ2-7; possibly TRBD1 for D (6 bases). V gave up 2 bases and J gave up 0 bases, with 8 bases separating them. This CDR3 has 14 amino acids. In germline, CDR1 is KGHSH, CDR2 LQKENI. The CDR3 DNA follows: TGTGCCAGCTCACCAACGGACAGCTCCTACGAGCAGTACGTC. The encoded protein is CASSPTDSSYEQYV.

In its sample, this clonotype was seen many times. V usage is TRBV12-3 or TRBV12-4 and J usage is TRBJ2-2; TRBD2 matches 7 bases. J lost 6 bases, V lost 6 bases, and 7 bases had no gene match. This CDR3 is built from 14 residues. The CDR3 sequence is CASRRDYQPGELFF. Here the CDR3 DNA reads TGTGCCAGCAGACGGGACTATCAACCCGGGGAGCTGTTTTTT.

This clonotype was observed a handful of times. The chain combines TRBV28 with TRBJ2-1, with 7 bases identical to TRBD2. V was pared by 2 bases and J by 2 bases, with 15 bases of the junction left unmatched. The germline gives CDR1 MDHEN, CDR2 SYDVKM. This CDR3 is 19 amino acids long. The CDR3 sequence is CASSLVGVLGREAYNEQFF. CDR3 in DNA: TGTGCCAGCAGTTTAGTAGGGGTTCTTGGGAGGGAAGCCTACAATGAGCAGTTCTTC.